Sequencing of this T cell receptor (beta chain) was carried out in a study of identical twins. Study findings and constraints: Twin-shared out-of-frame alpha sequences were enriched for low generation probability.

This clonotype was recorded at least ten times. No antigen is known for it. TCRdb ran MiXCR on the 5' RACE reads and lists one entry per CDR3 protein. The sample carries 600,000 to 700,000 distinct CDR3 sequences, about 20% recorded once. This CDR3 is 13 amino acids long. The germline V gene encodes CDR1 SGDLS and CDR2 YYNGEE. Unmatched junction bases numbered 2, after V lost 0 bases and J lost 6 bases. Separately, the same data were catalogued under a study of T cells expressing NK-cell markers.

The rearrangement links TRBV9 to TRBJ2-7; 8 positions agree with TRBD2. Source material: PBMCs. The TCR was taken from a woman between 18 and 29 years old in good health. As DNA, the CDR3 is TGTGCCAGCAGCGTAGGTAGCGGGACCGAGCAGTACTTC. It codes for CASSVGSGTEQYF.